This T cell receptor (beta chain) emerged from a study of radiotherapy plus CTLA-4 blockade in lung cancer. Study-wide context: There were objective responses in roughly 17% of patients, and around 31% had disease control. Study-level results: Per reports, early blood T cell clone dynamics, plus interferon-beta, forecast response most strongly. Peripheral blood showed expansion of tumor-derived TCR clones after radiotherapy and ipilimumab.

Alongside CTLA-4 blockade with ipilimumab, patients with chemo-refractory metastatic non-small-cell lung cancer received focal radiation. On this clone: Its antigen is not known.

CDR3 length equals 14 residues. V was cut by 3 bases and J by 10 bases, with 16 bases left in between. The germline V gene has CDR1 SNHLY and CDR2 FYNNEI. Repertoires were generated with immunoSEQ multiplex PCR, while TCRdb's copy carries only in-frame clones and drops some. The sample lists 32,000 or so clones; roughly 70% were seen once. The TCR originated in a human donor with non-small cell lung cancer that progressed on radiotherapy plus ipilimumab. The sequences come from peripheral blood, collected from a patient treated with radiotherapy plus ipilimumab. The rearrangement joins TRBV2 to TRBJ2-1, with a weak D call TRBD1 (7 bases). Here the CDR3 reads CASSDRGADREQFF. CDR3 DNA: TGTGCCAGCAGTGACAGGGGGGCGGACAGGGAGCAGTTCTTC.